This entry concerns a single T cell receptor beta chain. Its antigen remains unidentified. TCRdb used MiXCR to reprocess the 5' RACE reads, holding one entry per CDR3 protein. The table lists fewer than 650,000 distinct CDR3 sequences, approximately 21% of them singletons. This record belongs to a study of T-cell memory formation after mild COVID-19. Overall study: In these data, TCR clusters were largely donor specific. Study-wide results and caveats: Clones contracting across day 15 to 85 had a balanced CD4/CD8 profile; later expanding clones leaned CD4+. CM and EM subsets held most contracting CD4+ clones; EMRA held CD8+ ones.

Deletions cut 8 bases from V and 1 base from J, with 9 bases between. The V gene's germline CDR1 is MNHNS and CDR2 SASEGT. The CDR3 loop spans 13 amino acids. Sequenced input: PBMCs or a T cell subset sorted from them (not recorded which). This sequence originates from an adult woman who had mild COVID-19 (a few samples of this study predate the infection). Cell type and time point are not known. This sequence joins TRBV6-1 and TRBJ1-5; D unresolved. The CDR3 DNA sequence: TGTGCCAGCCGGGTGTCCAGCAATCAGCCCCAGCATTTT. This translates into CASRVSSNQPQHF.